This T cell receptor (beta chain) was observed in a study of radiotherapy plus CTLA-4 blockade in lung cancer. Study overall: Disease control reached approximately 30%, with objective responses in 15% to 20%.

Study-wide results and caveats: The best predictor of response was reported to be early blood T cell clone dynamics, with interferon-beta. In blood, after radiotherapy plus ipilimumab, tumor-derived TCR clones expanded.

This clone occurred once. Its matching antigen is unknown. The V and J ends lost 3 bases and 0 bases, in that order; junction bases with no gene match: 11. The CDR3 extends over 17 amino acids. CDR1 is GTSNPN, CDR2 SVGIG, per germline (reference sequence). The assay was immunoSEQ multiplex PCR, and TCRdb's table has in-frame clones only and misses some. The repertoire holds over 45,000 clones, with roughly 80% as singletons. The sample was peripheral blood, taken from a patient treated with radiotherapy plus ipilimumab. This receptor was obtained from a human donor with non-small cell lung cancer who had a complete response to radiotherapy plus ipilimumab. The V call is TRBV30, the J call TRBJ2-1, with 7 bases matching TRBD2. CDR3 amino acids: CAWRGGGSGSSYNEQFF. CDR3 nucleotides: TGTGCCTGGAGGGGCGGCGGGAGTGGGAGCTCCTACAATGAGCAGTTCTTC.